This T cell receptor beta chain was retrieved from a study of cytomegalovirus exposure and HLA in healthy donors. Study-wide results and limits: Using the classifier, cytomegalovirus status was reportedly diagnosed with high specificity and sensitivity. TCR beta chain V- and J-gene trimming was linked, in a later analysis, to a missense variant in DCLRE1C. In a later analysis, the majority of CMV-associated beta chains seemingly showed HLA restriction.

CDR1 is LNHDA, CDR2 SQIVND, per germline (reference sequence). CDR3 length: 14 amino acids. V was trimmed by 1 base and J by 4 bases, leaving 10 bases between them. PCR primers comprised 60 Vbeta and 13 Jbeta primers. Produced via immunoSEQ multiplex PCR; TCRdb's table is partial and in-frame only. This sample has 120,000 to 150,000 clones, with about 83% found just once. A note on this clone: What it binds is unknown.

Material for sequencing was PBMCs. This TCR was recovered from a man aged 40-49 years in good health and CMV-seropositive. V and J are TRBV19 and TRBJ1-2, with D possibly matching TRBD1 (6 bases). CDR3 DNA: TGTGCCAGTAGTATAGTAGGACAGACCTATGGCTACACCTTC. Translated, it gives CASSIVGQTYGYTF.